This T cell receptor beta chain came from a study of T cell responses to AZD1222 COVID-19 vaccine. Points from the study as a whole: Among the donors, most were white British and more were female, and clonal diversity was possibly underestimated.

Note on this clone: Its antigen is unknown.

This CDR3 has 15 amino acids. Trimming removed 0 bases from V and 7 bases from J, with 18 bases in between. Germline CDR1 reads GTSNPN; CDR2 reads SVGIG (reference sequence). Only in-frame clones appear in the TCRdb table, and some are missing; sequencing was by immunoSEQ multiplex PCR. Of about 120,000 clones listed, 88% are singletons. This TCR was recovered from an adult in good health. The sequences come from peripheral blood, collected on day 0 of AZD1222 vaccination. The chain combines TRBV30 with TRBJ1-2; D is uncertain. Here the CDR3 DNA reads TGTGCCTGGAGTGTACGGAGGTCCCGGACCGCTGGCTACACCTTC. Encoded protein: CAWSVRRSRTAGYTF. The whole variable domain, remainder taken from reference TRBV30 and TRBJ1-2, is SQTIHQWPATLVQPVGSPLSLECTVEGTSNPNLYWYRQAAGRGLQLLFYSVGIGQISSEVPQNLSASRPQDRQFILSSKKLLLSDSGFYLCAWSVRRSRTAGYTFGSGTRLTVV.